Described below is a single T cell receptor beta chain sequence and its context. Profiled with immunoSEQ multiplex PCR; TCRdb holds only in-frame clones, not every one. Of about 75,000 clones listed, 70% to 90% were seen once; the top ten hold around 0.96%. The entry originates in a study of T cell changes during pregnancy in multiple sclerosis. V shed 5 bases, J shed 11 bases, and the junction held 17 bases outside the gene matches. The germline gives CDR1 MNHEY, CDR2 SVGAGI. The CDR3 is made up of 15 amino acids. The chain combines TRBV6-5 with TRBJ1-1, with 7 bases fitting TRBD1. The sample consisted of peripheral blood, taken in the first trimester of pregnancy. The source is a female donor in good health, enrolled as a control in a pregnancy study. The CDR3 region is CASSQNPTGNRLAFF. CDR3 nucleotides: TGTGCCAGCAGTCAAAACCCGACAGGGAATCGTTTGGCTTTCTTT.